Listed below are T cell receptor beta chains from one sample, sequenced in a study of blood T cell repertoires in COVID-19. Sequencing used immunoSEQ multiplex PCR; TCRdb keeps in-frame clones, though not all of them. The data hold around 190,000 clones, with over 80% observed a single time. The sample consisted of PBMCs or T cells enriched from blood (not recorded which). The receptors were sampled from a woman younger than 45 who had been exposed to COVID-19. The CDR3 runs from the conserved cysteine through the conserved F or W. A D gene is named only where the DNA matches it firmly. Part of the rows lack a size; the others show once, few, many or a class for expanded clones.

V: TRBV5-8
J: TRBJ1-6
D: TRBD1
size: -
DNA: TGTGCCAGCAGCTCGGGACAGGTCAGCTCCTATAATTCACCCCTCCACTTT
CDR3: CASSSGQVSSYNSPLHF

V: TRBV10-1
J: TRBJ2-2
D: TRBD1
size: -
DNA: TGCGCCAGCAGTGAGTCTTCCGTTAGACAGGGTAACACCGGGGAGCTGTTTTTT
CDR3: CASSESSVRQGNTGELFF

V: TRBV7-9
J: TRBJ2-5
D: -
size: -
DNA: TGTGCCAGCAGCCCCCTCCCCGGGGAGACCCAGTACTTC
CDR3: CASSPLPGETQYF

V: TRBV5-4
J: TRBJ2-7
D: TRBD1
size: -
DNA: TGTGCCAGCAGCTTAGACAGGGGGCAAACCTACGAGCAGTACTTC
CDR3: CASSLDRGQTYEQYF

V: TRBV2
J: TRBJ2-3
D: TRBD2
size: -
DNA: TGTGCCAGCAGTGATTTATCGCGGGAGGGGACAGATACGCAGTATTTT
CDR3: CASSDLSREGTDTQYF

V: TRBV2
J: TRBJ2-2
D: TRBD2
size: once
DNA: TGTGCCAGCAGTGAAGGCCCTAGCGGGTTCTCGAACACCGGGGAGCTGTTTTTT
CDR3: CASSEGPSGFSNTGELFF

V: TRBV30
J: TRBJ2-7
D: -
size: -
DNA: TGTGCCTGCCGCGGGGTCTCCTACGAGCAGTACTTC
CDR3: CACRGVSYEQYF

V: TRBV6-6
J: TRBJ1-2
D: TRBD1
size: -
DNA: TGTGCCAGCAGTCCCGAGAGACAGGGGCACCTTTACTATGGCTACACCTTC
CDR3: CASSPERQGHLYYGYTF

V: TRBV2
J: TRBJ1-2
D: -
size: -
DNA: TGTGCCAGCAGTTCAGGGTTTGATCAGGGCTACACCTTC
CDR3: CASSSGFDQGYTF

V: TRBV6-6
J: TRBJ1-2
D: -
size: -
DNA: TGTGCCAGCCGAGAGGCGAGCTATGGCTACACCTTC
CDR3: CASREASYGYTF

V: TRBV7-6
J: TRBJ2-7
D: TRBD1
size: -
DNA: TGTGCCAGCAGCCCGTCTCGGACAGGGGGTGACGAGCAGTACTTC
CDR3: CASSPSRTGGDEQYF

V: TRBV29-1
J: TRBJ1-4
D: -
size: -
DNA: TGCAGCGTTGCCAGAGACAATACTAATGAAAAACTGTTTTTT
CDR3: CSVARDNTNEKLFF

V: TRBV3-1/TRBV3-2
J: TRBJ1-5
D: -
size: -
DNA: TGTGCCAGCAGCCACCTGGGGCCTAATCAGCCCCAGCATTTT
CDR3: CASSHLGPNQPQHF

V: TRBV29-1
J: TRBJ1-3
D: -
size: -
DNA: TGCAGCGTGATACAGGGTGCTGGAAACACCATATATTTT
CDR3: CSVIQGAGNTIYF

V: TRBV7-2
J: TRBJ2-2
D: -
size: -
DNA: TGTGCCAGCAGCTTAAGGGGTGGCCCTACACCGGGGGAGCTGTTTTTT
CDR3: CASSLRGGPTPGELFF